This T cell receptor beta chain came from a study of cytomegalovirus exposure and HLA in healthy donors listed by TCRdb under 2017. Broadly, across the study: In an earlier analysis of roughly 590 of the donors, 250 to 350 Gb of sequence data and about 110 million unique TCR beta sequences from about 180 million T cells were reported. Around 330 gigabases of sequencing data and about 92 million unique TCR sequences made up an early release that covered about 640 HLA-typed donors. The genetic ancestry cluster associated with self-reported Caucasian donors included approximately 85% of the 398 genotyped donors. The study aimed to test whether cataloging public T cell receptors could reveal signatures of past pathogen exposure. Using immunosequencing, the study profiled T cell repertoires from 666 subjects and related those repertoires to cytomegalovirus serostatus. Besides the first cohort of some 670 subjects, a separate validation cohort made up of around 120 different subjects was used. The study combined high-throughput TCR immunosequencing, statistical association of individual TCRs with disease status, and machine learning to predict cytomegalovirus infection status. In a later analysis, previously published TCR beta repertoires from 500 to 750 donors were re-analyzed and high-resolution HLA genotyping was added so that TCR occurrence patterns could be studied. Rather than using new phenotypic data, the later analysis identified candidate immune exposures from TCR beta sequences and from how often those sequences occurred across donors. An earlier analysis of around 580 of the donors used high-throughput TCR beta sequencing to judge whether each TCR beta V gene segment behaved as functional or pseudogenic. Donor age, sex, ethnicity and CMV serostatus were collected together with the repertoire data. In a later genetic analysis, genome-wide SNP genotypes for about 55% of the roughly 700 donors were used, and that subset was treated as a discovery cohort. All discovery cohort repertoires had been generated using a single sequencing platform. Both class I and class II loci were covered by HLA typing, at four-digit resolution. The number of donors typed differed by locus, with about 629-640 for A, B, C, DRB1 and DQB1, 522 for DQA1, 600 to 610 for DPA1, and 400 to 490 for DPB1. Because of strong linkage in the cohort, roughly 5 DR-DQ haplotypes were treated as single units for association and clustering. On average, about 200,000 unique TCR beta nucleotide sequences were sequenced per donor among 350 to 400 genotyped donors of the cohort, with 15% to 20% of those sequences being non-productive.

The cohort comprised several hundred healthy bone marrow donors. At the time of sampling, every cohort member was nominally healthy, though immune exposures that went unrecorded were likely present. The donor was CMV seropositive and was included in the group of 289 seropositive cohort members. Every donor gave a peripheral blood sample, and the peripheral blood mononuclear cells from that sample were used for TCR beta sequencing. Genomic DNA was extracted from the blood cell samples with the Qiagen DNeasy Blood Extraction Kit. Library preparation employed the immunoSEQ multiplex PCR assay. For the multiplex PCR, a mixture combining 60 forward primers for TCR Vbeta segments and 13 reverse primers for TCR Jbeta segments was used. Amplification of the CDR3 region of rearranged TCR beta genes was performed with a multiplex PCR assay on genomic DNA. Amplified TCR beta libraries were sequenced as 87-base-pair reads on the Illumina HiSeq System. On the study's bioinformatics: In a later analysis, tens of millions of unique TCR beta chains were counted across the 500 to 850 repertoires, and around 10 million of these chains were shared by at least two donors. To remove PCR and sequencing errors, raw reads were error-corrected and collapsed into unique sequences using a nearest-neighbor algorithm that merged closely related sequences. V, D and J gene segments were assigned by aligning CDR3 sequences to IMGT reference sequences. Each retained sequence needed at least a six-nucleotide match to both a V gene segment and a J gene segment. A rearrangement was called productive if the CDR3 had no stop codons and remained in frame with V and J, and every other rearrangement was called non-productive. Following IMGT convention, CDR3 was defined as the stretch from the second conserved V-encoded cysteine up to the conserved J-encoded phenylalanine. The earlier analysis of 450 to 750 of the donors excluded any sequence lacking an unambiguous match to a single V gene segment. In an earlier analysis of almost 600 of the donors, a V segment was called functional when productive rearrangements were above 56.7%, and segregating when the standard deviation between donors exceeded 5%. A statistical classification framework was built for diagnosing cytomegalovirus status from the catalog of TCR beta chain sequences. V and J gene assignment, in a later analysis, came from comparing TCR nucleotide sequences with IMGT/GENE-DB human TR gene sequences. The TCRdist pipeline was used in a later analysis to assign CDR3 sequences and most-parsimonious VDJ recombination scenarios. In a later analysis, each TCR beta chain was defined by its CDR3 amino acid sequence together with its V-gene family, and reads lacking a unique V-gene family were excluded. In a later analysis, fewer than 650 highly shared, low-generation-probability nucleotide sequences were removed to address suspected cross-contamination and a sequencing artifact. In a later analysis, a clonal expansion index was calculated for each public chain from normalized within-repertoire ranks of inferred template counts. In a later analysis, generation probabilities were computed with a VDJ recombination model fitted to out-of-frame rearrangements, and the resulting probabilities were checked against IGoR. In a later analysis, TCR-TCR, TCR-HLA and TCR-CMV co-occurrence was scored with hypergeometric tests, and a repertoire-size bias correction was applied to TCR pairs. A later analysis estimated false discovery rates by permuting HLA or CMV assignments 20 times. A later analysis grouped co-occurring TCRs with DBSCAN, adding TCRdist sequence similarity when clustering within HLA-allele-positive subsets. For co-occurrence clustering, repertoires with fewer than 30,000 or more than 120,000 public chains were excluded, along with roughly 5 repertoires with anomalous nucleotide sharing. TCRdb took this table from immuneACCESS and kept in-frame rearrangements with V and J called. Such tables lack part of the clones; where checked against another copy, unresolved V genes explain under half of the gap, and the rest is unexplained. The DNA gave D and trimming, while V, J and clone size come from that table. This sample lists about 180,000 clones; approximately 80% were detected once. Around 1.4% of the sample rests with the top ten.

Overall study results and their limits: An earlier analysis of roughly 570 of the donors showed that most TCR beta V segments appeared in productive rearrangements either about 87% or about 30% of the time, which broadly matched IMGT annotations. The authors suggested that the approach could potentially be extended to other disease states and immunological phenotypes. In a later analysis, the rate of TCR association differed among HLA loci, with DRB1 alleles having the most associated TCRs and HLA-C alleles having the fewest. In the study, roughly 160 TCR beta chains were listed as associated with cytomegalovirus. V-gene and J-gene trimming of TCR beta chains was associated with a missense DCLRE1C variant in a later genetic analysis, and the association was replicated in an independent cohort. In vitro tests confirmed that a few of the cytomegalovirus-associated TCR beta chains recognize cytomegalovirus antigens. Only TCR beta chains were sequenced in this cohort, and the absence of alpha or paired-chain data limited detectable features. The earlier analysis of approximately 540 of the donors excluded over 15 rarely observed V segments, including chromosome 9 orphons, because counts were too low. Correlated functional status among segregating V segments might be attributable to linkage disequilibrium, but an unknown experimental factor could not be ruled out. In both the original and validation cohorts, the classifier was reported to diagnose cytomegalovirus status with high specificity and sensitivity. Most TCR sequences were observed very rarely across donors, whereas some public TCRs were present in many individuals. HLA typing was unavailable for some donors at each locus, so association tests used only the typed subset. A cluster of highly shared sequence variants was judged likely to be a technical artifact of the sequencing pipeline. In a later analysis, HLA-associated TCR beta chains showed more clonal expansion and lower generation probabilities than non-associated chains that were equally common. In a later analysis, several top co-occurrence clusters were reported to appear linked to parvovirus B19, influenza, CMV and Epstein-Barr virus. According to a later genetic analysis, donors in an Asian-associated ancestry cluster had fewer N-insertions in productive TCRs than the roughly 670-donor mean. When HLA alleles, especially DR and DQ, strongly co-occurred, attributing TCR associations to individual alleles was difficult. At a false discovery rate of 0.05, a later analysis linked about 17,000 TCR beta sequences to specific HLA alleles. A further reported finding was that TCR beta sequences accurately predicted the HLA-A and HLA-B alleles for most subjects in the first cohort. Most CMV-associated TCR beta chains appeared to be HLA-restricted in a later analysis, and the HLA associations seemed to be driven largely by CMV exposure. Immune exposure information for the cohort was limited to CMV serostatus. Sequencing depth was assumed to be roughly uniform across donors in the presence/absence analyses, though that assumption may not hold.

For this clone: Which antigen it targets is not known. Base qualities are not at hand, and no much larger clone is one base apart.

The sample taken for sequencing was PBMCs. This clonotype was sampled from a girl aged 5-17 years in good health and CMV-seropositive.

This receptor has the CDR3 CASSGRPGLGNTGELFF. The DNA reads as follows: TGTGCCAGCAGCGGGAGACCGGGACTAGGAAACACCGGGGAGCTGTTTTTT. The chain is encoded by TRBV7-6 joined to TRBJ2-2; 8 bases in the junction line up with TRBD2. The CDR3 has 17 amino acids, counting the end cysteine and phenylalanine. Only the CDR3 part of the read is kept: 51 bases, read in frame from the first base. In the germline V gene, CDR1 corresponds to SGHVS and CDR2 to FNYEAQ. The junction shows trimming of 5 bases on V and 2 bases on J, and the gene matches do not reach 10 bases of it.